This TCR beta chain is drawn from a study of OX40 agonist ivuxolimab in advanced cancers. At the level of the study: Patients were under 90% male with ages roughly 20 to 80, mean approximately 55.

This clone was seen only once. The table came from immunoSEQ multiplex PCR; TCRdb's copy has only in-frame clones and leaves some out. The sample carries 56,000 or so clones, 65% to 85% recorded once. Germline V gives CDR1 LNHDA, CDR2 SQIVND (reference sequence). The CDR3 loop spans 14 amino acids. The ends lost 3 bases at V and 10 bases at J; junction bases unmatched: 4. The sequence derives from an adult with an advanced solid tumor such as melanoma, head and neck, liver or kidney cancer. V and J are TRBV19 and TRBJ1-6, with 9 bases that match TRBD1. The specimen comprised CD4+ or CD8+ T cells sorted from blood, sampled in a trial of the OX40 agonist ivuxolimab. Here the CDR3 reads CASSMTGGGSPLHF. The CDR3 DNA sequence: TGTGCCAGTAGTATGACAGGGGGAGGCTCACCCCTCCACTTT.